Listed here are 13 T cell receptor beta chains from one sample, sequenced in a study of graft-versus-host responses after intestinal transplantation. Sequenced by immunoSEQ multiplex PCR; TCRdb stores in-frame clones only, minus some. Among nearly 90,000 clones listed, 83% were seen once. No antigen is known for these receptors. The sample was unstimulated CD8+ T cells sorted from spleen or lymph node cells, taken before intestinal transplant. Every receptor here comes from a human donor who received an intestinal transplant.

This chain connects TRBV14 to TRBJ1-1; D might be TRBD1 (6 bases). Trimming removed 0 bases from V and 5 bases from J, with 25 bases in between. The CDR3 is made up of 19 amino acids. Germline values: CDR1 SGHDN, CDR2 FVKESK. The CDR3 is CASSQDGCGGRSRTTEAFF. CDR3 bases: TGTGCCAGCAGCCAAGACGGGTGCGGGGGGCGCAGCCGAACAACTGAAGCTTTCTTT.

This chain uses TRBV5-6 with TRBJ2-2; perhaps TRBD2 as D (6 bases). V was cut by 4 bases and J by 4 bases, with 11 bases left in between. The CDR3 runs to 14 residues. Per the germline V gene, CDR1 is SGHDT and CDR2 is YYEEEE. Written as DNA, the CDR3 is TGTGCCAGCAGCCGCACCGGGGGCACCGGGGAGCTGTTTTTT. Amino acid sequence: CASSRTGGTGELFF. The whole variable domain, filled in from reference TRBV5-6 and TRBJ2-2, reads DAGVTQSPTHLIKTRGQQVTLRCSPKSGHDTVSWYQQALGQGPQFIFQYYEEEERQRGNFPDRFSGHQFPNYSSELNVNALLLGDSALYLCASSRTGGTGELFFGEGSRLTVL.

The chain couples TRBV28 to TRBJ2-7, with D perhaps matching TRBD2 (6 bases). Trimming shortened V by 2 bases and J by 2 bases, and 10 bases separated the two germline ends. The CDR3 has 14 amino acids. Germline V gene sequence: CDR1 MDHEN, CDR2 SYDVKM. CDR3 residues: CASSLLAPTYEQYF. Written as DNA, the CDR3 is TGTGCCAGCAGTTTACTAGCGCCCACCTACGAGCAGTACTTC.

The chain is built from TRBV11-3 and TRBJ2-7, with 11 positions matching TRBD2. CDR1 is SGHNT and CDR2 is YENEEA in the germline V gene. The CDR3 spans 17 residues. V lost 0 bases, J lost 5 bases, and 9 bases stayed unmatched. CDR3 sequence: CASSLDPTSGVLDEQYF. The CDR3 nucleotides are TGTGCCAGCAGCTTAGACCCGACTAGCGGGGTTTTGGACGAGCAGTACTTC.

This chain connects TRBV7-3 to TRBJ2-2, with D uncertain. The V gene's germline CDR1 is SGHTA and CDR2 FQGTGA. The V end lost 2 bases, the J end lost 1 base, and 5 bases lay between the germline ends. The CDR3 spans 14 residues. The CDR3 region has the DNA TGTGCCAGCAGCTTACGGCAGAACACCGGGGAGCTGTTTTTT. Its translation is CASSLRQNTGELFF.

This clone was detected only once. This chain connects TRBV9 to TRBJ1-1; no definite D call. Germline CDR1 and CDR2: SGDLS and YYNGEE. The CDR3 has 14 amino acids. Trimming took 2 bases from V and 3 from J, leaving 11 bases between them. Written as DNA, the CDR3 is TGTGCCAGCAGCGTCGGGTGGGGTTACACTGAAGCTTTCTTT. Its protein is CASSVGWGYTEAFF.

V gene TRBV2 combines with J gene TRBJ2-3; 9 bases line up with TRBD2. Trimming took 3 bases from V and 3 from J; bases not matched to a gene: 7. Germline-derived CDR1 and CDR2 are SNHLY and FYNNEI. There are 16 residues in the CDR3. CDR3 sequence reads: CASSDEAGGPTDTQYF. The CDR3 DNA reads as TGTGCCAGCAGTGATGAGGCGGGGGGGCCTACAGATACGCAGTATTTT.

This rearrangement joins TRBV5-5 to TRBJ2-1; D is possibly TRBD2 (7 bases). Germline V CDR1 and CDR2: SGHKS, YYEKEE (reference sequence). V shed 0 bases and J shed 3 bases, with 16 bases lying between them. The CDR3 consists of 17 residues. This CDR3 reads CASSLEFAGAYYNEQFF. The CDR3 DNA reads as TGTGCCAGCAGCTTGGAATTTGCGGGGGCTTACTACAATGAGCAGTTCTTC.

The chain employs TRBV11-3 and TRBJ2-3, with a possible D match to TRBD1 (5 bases). CDR1 SGHNT and CDR2 YENEEA come from the germline V gene. Trimming removed 0 bases at V and 0 bases at J, with 7 bases between. This CDR3 spans 15 amino acids. CDR3 in amino acids: CASSLEGVSTDTQYF. CDR3 sequence (DNA): TGTGCCAGCAGCTTAGAAGGGGTGAGCACAGATACGCAGTATTTT.

This chain links TRBV6-6 with TRBJ1-2, with TRBD1 matching over 11 bases. Per the germline V gene, CDR1 is MNHNY and CDR2 is SVGAGI (reference sequence). The CDR3 has 16 residues. The trim removed 3 bases at V and 3 bases at J, leaving 6 bases unmatched. For the CDR3, the DNA is TGTGCCAGCAGTTATGGGGGACAGGGGGATGACTATGGCTACACCTTC. Translation gives CASSYGGQGDDYGYTF.

The chain joins TRBV12-5 to TRBJ2-1, with D unclear. CDR1 is LGHNT and CDR2 is FRNRAP in the germline V gene. This CDR3 has 11 amino acids. Trimming took off 5 bases at V and 8 bases at J, with 7 bases between the two ends. CDR3 coding DNA: TGTGCTAGTGGTCTCGATCATGAGCAGTTCTTC. This encodes CASGLDHEQFF.

In its sample, this clone was seen a few times. CDR3 nucleotide sequence: TGCGCCAGCAGCACACTAGCGGGGCTCAATGAGCAGTTCTTC. This translates into CASSTLAGLNEQFF. The J gene is TRBJ2-1, the V gene TRBV4-1; 10 nucleotides align to TRBD2. The J segment lost 6 bases and the V segment lost 5 bases, leaving 4 bases of the junction unmatched. The CDR3 is made up of 14 amino acids. Germline loops: CDR1 MGHRA, CDR2 YSYEKL.

This chain connects TRBV7-3 to TRBJ2-3; D gene uncertain. V lost 1 base and J lost 3, with 14 bases in between. Germline-derived CDR1 and CDR2 are SGHTA and FQGTGA. This CDR3 is built from 16 residues. The CDR3 DNA sequence: TGTGCCAGCAGCTTAAGGGGTACCCTTAGGACAGATACGCAGTATTTT. Residues: CASSLRGTLRTDTQYF.